The sequence of this TCR beta chain was determined in a study of beta chain features in type 1 diabetes. Sequenced material consisted of expressed TCRB transcripts (all of the isolated RNA was reverse transcribed). Produced via immunoSEQ multiplex PCR; TCRdb's table is partial and in-frame only. The data show some 220,000 clones, with approximately 11% seen just once and 1% to 1.5% held by the top ten. Study-level points and caveats: Insertions were fewer and deletions more numerous at VDJ junctions in type 1 diabetes patients. When Type 1 diabetes patients were examined, their TCRB CDR3s proved moderately but significantly shorter in all four CD4+ subsets.

Germline loops: CDR1 MNHEY, CDR2 SMNVEV (reference sequence). This CDR3 has 13 amino acids. With 6 bases removed from V and 10 bases from J, the gap between germline ends came to 16 bases. Comment on this clone: Antigen specificity is unknown.

Material: central memory CD4+ T cells from blood. The TCR originated in a young man in good health. The gene calls are TRBV27 and TRBJ2-1; maybe TRBD2 (5 bases). CDR3 protein: CASRVLAWEEQFF. The CDR3 bases are TGTGCCAGCAGGGTGCTTGCGTGGGAGGAGCAGTTCTTC.